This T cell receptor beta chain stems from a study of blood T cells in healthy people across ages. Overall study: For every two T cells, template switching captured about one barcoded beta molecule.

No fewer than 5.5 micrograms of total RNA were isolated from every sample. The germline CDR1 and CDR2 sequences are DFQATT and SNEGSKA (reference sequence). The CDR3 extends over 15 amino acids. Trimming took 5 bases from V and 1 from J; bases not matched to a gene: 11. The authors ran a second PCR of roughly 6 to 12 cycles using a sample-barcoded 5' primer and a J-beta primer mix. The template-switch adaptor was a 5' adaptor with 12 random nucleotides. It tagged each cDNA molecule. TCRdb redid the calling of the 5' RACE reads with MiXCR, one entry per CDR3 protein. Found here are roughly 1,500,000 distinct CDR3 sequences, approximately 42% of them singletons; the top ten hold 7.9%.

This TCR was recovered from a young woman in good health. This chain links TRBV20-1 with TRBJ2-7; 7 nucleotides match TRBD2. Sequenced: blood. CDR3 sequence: CSAPMGGSVSYEQYF. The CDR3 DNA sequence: TGCAGTGCTCCCATGGGCGGGAGCGTGTCCTACGAGCAGTACTTC.